The source of this TCR beta chain is a study of cytomegalovirus exposure and HLA in healthy donors. Findings and limits, study-wide: A list of around 160 TCR beta chains associated with cytomegalovirus was given. High specificity and sensitivity for cytomegalovirus status were reported for the classifier. Most subjects' HLA-A and HLA-B alleles were reportedly predicted from TCR beta sequences.

Use of 60 Vbeta and 13 Jbeta primers characterized the PCR. Here immunoSEQ multiplex PCR was the method, and the copy in TCRdb shows in-frame clones only, minus some. The clone table shows approximately 58,000 clones, with the ten largest holding 3.6%. CDR3 size: 15 residues. V was cut by 2 bases and J by 7 bases, with 17 bases left in between. CDR1 and CDR2 (germline): SNHLY, FYNNEI. Concerning this clone itself: What it binds is unknown.

Each donor's status was that of a healthy bone marrow donor. The chain couples TRBV2 to TRBJ1-2; a possible D gene is TRBD1 (5 bases). Sequences were obtained from PBMCs. The clonotype comes from a woman younger than 30 in good health and CMV-seronegative. CDR3 protein: CASSESPGGTSGYTF. The CDR3 bases are TGTGCCAGCAGTGAATCCCCGGGGGGGACGTCTGGCTACACCTTC.